These 26 T cell receptor beta chains share one sample of origin, sequenced in a study of blood T cells in healthy people across ages. A second PCR, run for roughly 7 to 11 cycles, used a sample-barcoded 5' primer plus a J-beta primer mix. In TCRdb, the 5' RACE reads were re-called with MiXCR into one record per CDR3 protein. In the table there are approximately 780,000 distinct CDR3 sequences, roughly 26% of which are singletons. The sample was also reused in another study, on T cells of mothers and their children.

What was sequenced was blood. These receptors originate from a boy younger than 18 in good health.

This clonotype was counted at least ten times. The chain links TRBV12-3 or TRBV12-4 to TRBJ2-3; 10 nucleotides match TRBD2. The CDR3 has 15 residues. V shed 2 bases, J shed 2 bases, and the junction held 1 base outside the gene matches. CDR3: CASSLSGGATDTQYF. CDR3 DNA: TGTGCCAGCAGTTTAAGCGGGGGGGCCACAGATACGCAGTATTTT.

This clonotype showed up just a few times. The DNA of the CDR3 is TGTGCCATCAGTGATAATAGGGGGTGGAGGGAGACCCAGTACTTC. Amino acid sequence: CAISDNRGWRETQYF. The chain combines TRBV10-3 with TRBJ2-5; a weak D match, TRBD1 (6 bases). Germline CDR1 reads ENHRY; CDR2 reads SYGVKD. The CDR3 is made up of 15 amino acids. V was pared by 3 bases and J by 5 bases, with 16 bases between.

This clonotype was counted only a few times. This chain connects TRBV28 to TRBJ2-4, with TRBD1 identical over 8 bases. CDR1 is MDHEN, CDR2 SYDVKM, per germline. V dropped 6 bases and J dropped 8; count of bases not matched to a gene: 6. The CDR3 covers 13 residues. The CDR3 bases are TGTGCCAGCAGACCCGGACAGGGATACATTCAGTACTTC. The encoded protein is CASRPGQGYIQYF. The full variable domain, with the rest looked up from reference TRBV28 and TRBJ2-4, is DVKVTQSSRYLVKRTGEKVFLECVQDMDHENMFWYRQDPGLGLRLIYFSYDVKMKEKGDIPEGYSVSREKKERFSLILESASTNQTSMYLCASRPGQGYIQYFGAGTRLSVL.

This clonotype was recorded a few times. The chain couples TRBV29-1 to TRBJ2-5; a possible D gene is TRBD1 (6 bases). The tail of the sequence fits TRBJ2-7 better, so the J call may be wrong. This CDR3 has 20 residues. From germline, CDR1 is SQVTM and CDR2 ANQGSEA. The CDR3 bases are TGCAGCGTTGGGCTAGGTACCGGGACACGCTCCCCAAGACGGGTCCACGAGCAGTACTTC. Its protein product is CSVGLGTGTRSPRRVHEQYF.

This chain connects TRBV12-3 or TRBV12-4 to TRBJ1-5, with D unclear. The V gene lost 8 bases and the J gene lost 3 bases, with 11 bases spanning the gap. CDR3 length: 13 amino acids. The CDR3 loop reads CASFTGPNQPQHF. Written as DNA, the CDR3 is TGTGCCAGCTTCACCGGGCCCAATCAGCCCCAGCATTTT.

The V gene is TRBV12-3 or TRBV12-4, the J gene TRBJ1-1; maybe TRBD1 (5 bases). The CDR3 spans 17 residues. Trimming took 5 bases from V and 3 from J, leaving 22 bases between them. DNA for the CDR3: TGTGCCAGCAGTCCCGGGCCCGGGGGGAGTTCTGACACTGAAGCTTTCTTT. Protein sequence: CASSPGPGGSSDTEAFF.

This rearrangement joins TRBV2 to TRBJ2-3, with 7 bases that match TRBD1. The CDR3 runs 12 residues. J was trimmed by 4 bases and V by 5 bases; bases with no gene match: 0. Looked up from germline, CDR1 is SNHLY and CDR2 is FYNNEI. CDR3 sequence: CASSQGADTQYF. The CDR3 DNA sequence: TGTGCCAGCAGTCAGGGGGCAGATACGCAGTATTTT. The whole variable domain, remainder taken from reference TRBV2 and TRBJ2-3, is EPEVTQTPSHQVTQMGQEVILRCVPISNHLYFYWYRQILGQKVEFLVSFYNNEISEKSEIFDDQFSVERPDGSNFTLKIRSTKLEDSAMYFCASSQGADTQYFGPGTRLTVL.

The rearrangement links TRBV3-1 to TRBJ1-1, with D possibly being TRBD1 (5 bases). In germline, CDR1 is LGHDT, CDR2 YNNKEL (reference sequence). Trimming pared 7 bases from V and 11 bases from J, leaving 20 bases between. This CDR3 contains 13 residues. For the CDR3, the DNA is TGTGCCAGCACCTCCCAAGGGGCGGCAGTGGCTTTCTTT. Protein product: CASTSQGAAVAFF.

The table lists this clonotype with a few counts. This sequence joins TRBV13 and TRBJ1-3; D might be TRBD1 (6 bases). V was pared by 1 base and J by 0 bases, with 16 bases between. Germline lookup yields CDR1 PRHDT and CDR2 FYEKMQ (reference sequence). The CDR3 contains 18 residues. The CDR3 loop reads CASSLDPTGTGSGNTIYF. Here the CDR3 DNA reads TGTGCCAGCAGCTTAGACCCGACAGGCACAGGCTCTGGAAACACCATATATTTT. The full variable domain, completed using reference TRBV13 and TRBJ1-3, is AAGVIQSPRHLIKEKRETATLKCYPIPRHDTVYWYQQGPGQDPQFLISFYEKMQSDKGSIPDRFSAQQFSDYHSELNMSSLELGDSALYFCASSLDPTGTGSGNTIYFGEGSWLTVV.

The chain recombines TRBV28 with TRBJ2-3; a possible D gene is TRBD2 (6 bases). Looked up from germline, CDR1 is MDHEN and CDR2 is SYDVKM. With 5 bases removed from V and 2 bases from J, the gap between germline ends came to 20 bases. This CDR3 is 17 amino acids long. The CDR3 region is CASSTPLGLLDTDTQYF. CDR3 sequence (DNA): TGTGCCAGCAGTACTCCTCTAGGACTACTAGACACAGATACGCAGTATTTT.

The J gene is TRBJ1-6, the V gene TRBV6-5, with 12 bases lining up with TRBD1. The V segment lost 2 bases and the J segment 9 bases; nucleotides outside the gene matches: 14. The germline gives CDR1 MNHEY, CDR2 SVGAGI. CDR3 length: 19 residues. CDR3 residues: CASSYAGTGGSALSSPLHF. The DNA of the CDR3 is TGTGCCAGCAGTTACGCCGGGACAGGGGGCTCCGCGTTAAGTTCACCCCTCCACTTT.

This clonotype was counted only a few times. The rearrangement uses TRBV18 and TRBJ2-3; 7 nucleotides agree with TRBD2. V was clipped by 3 bases and J by 4 bases; unmatched bases: 7. Germline lookup yields CDR1 KGHSH and CDR2 LQKENI. CDR3 length: 15 amino acids. CDR3 amino acids: CASSPSGGGADTQYF. Written as DNA, the CDR3 is TGTGCCAGCTCACCCTCCGGGGGAGGGGCAGATACGCAGTATTTT.

The chain carries TRBV20-1 and TRBJ2-4; D gene ambiguous. The germline V and J ends were trimmed by 3 bases and 4 bases, with 10 bases remaining between them. The CDR3 runs 13 residues. Germline V gives CDR1 DFQATT, CDR2 SNEGSKA (reference sequence). This chain's CDR3 is CSASWRMKNIQYF. The CDR3 DNA reads as TGCAGTGCTAGTTGGCGGATGAAAAACATTCAGTACTTC.

In its sample, this clonotype was seen a few times. The chain employs TRBV5-1 and TRBJ2-5; TRBD2 matches 9 bases. Per germline, CDR1 SGHRS and CDR2 YFSETQ. The CDR3 length is 16 residues. J was trimmed by 2 bases and V by 2 bases; bases with no gene match: 7. CDR3 sequence: CASSFGIAGAQETQYF. Here the CDR3 DNA reads TGCGCCAGCAGCTTTGGGATAGCGGGGGCTCAAGAGACCCAGTACTTC.

The sample holds a few counts of this clonotype. The chain has TRBV29-1 and TRBJ2-3, with D possibly being TRBD2 (5 bases). V lost 4 bases, J lost 3 bases, and 11 bases lay in between. Germline lookup yields CDR1 SQVTM and CDR2 ANQGSEA. This CDR3 contains 13 residues. CDR3 sequence (DNA): TGCAGCGTTGCGCGGGCAGGAACAGATACGCAGTATTTT. Its protein product is CSVARAGTDTQYF.

This chain joins TRBV5-1 and TRBJ2-7, with D maybe TRBD2 (7 bases). The ends were cut back, 4 bases at V and 6 bases at J, with 23 bases in the middle. The germline CDR1 and CDR2 sequences are SGHRS and YFSETQ. The CDR3 covers 16 residues. The CDR3 here is CASSPEPGGPLFEQYF. CDR3 in DNA: TGCGCCAGCAGCCCCGAGCCGGGGGGCCCCCTTTTCGAGCAGTACTTC.

V is TRBV12-3 or TRBV12-4 and J is TRBJ2-5; 7 bases fit TRBD1. The CDR3 sequence is 16 residues long. Losses at the gene ends were 6 bases for V and 2 bases for J; bases not matched to a gene: 12. CDR3 protein: CASSLGHGTVQETQYF. DNA for the CDR3: TGTGCCAGCAGCCTCGGACATGGGACAGTACAAGAGACCCAGTACTTC.

As regards this clonotype: The CDR3 carries no conserved terminal phenylalanine or tryptophan, so it likely arises from a read error. This chain joins TRBV9 and TRBJ2-1; 7 bases are a match to TRBD2. The germline CDR1 and CDR2 sequences are SGDLS and YYNGEE. CDR3 length: 19 residues. V was clipped by 1 base and J by 0 bases; unmatched bases: 13. CDR3 sequence reads: CASSVWTSGSGGSYNEQFL. DNA for the CDR3: TGTGCCAGCAGCGTATGGACTAGTGGTTCGGGGGGCTCCTACAATGAGCAGTTCCTC.

Here the CDR3 reads CATSRQGETQYF. Written as DNA, the CDR3 is TGTGCCACCTCTCGTCAGGGGGAGACCCAGTACTTC. The rearrangement links TRBV2 to TRBJ2-5; a possible D gene is TRBD1 (6 bases). Between the trimmed V and J ends, which lost 10 bases and 5 bases, there was a span of 14 bases. Germline V lookup: CDR1 SNHLY, CDR2 FYNNEI. The CDR3 totals 12 residues.

Only a few counts were recorded for this clonotype. J is TRBJ2-7 and V is TRBV12-3 or TRBV12-4; D might be TRBD2 (5 bases). This CDR3 has 15 amino acids. The V end was cut by 7 bases, the J end by 3 bases, with 19 bases between. CDR3 protein: CASTIKGGGHYEQYF. DNA for the CDR3: TGTGCCAGCACCATCAAAGGTGGAGGCCACTACGAGCAGTACTTC.

This chain connects TRBV12-3 or TRBV12-4 to TRBJ1-4; maybe TRBD1 (5 bases). V lost 6 bases, J lost 1 base, and 12 bases lay in between. The CDR3 has 15 amino acids. The CDR3 DNA follows: TGTGCCAGCAGCCCCGGGACTTTAACTAATGAAAAACTGTTTTTT. This translates into CASSPGTLTNEKLFF.

This chain connects TRBV5-4 to TRBJ2-1; D could derive from TRBD1 or TRBD2 (6 bases each). CDR3 size: 15 residues. V was shortened by 0 bases and J by 4 bases, with 11 bases between the two germline ends. The germline V gene has CDR1 SGHNT and CDR2 YYREEE (reference sequence). DNA for the CDR3: TGTGCCAGCAGCTTGGCCACAGGGACTTACAATGAGCAGTTCTTC. Translating gives CASSLATGTYNEQFF.

This clonotype was counted a few times. The V call is TRBV30, the J call TRBJ2-4; tentative D call: TRBD1 (6 bases). This CDR3 is 16 amino acids long. The germline CDR1 and CDR2 sequences are GTSNPN and SVGIG (reference sequence). V was pared by 2 bases and J by 7 bases, with 21 bases between. Here the CDR3 DNA reads TGTGCCTGGAGTACTTCCCCGGGACACACGGGGAACATTCAGTACTTC. Its translation: CAWSTSPGHTGNIQYF.

The chain is built from TRBV5-1 and TRBJ2-4; 12 bases line up with TRBD1. V shed 4 bases, J shed 0 bases, and the junction held 5 bases outside the gene matches. The CDR3 is 17 amino acids. Germline loops: CDR1 SGHRS, CDR2 YFSETQ. The CDR3 loop reads CASSAGTGGEAKNIQYF. In DNA form, the CDR3 reads TGCGCCAGCAGCGCAGGGACAGGGGGCGAAGCCAAAAACATTCAGTACTTC. Complete variable domain (other parts from reference TRBV5-1 and TRBJ2-4): KAGVTQTPRYLIKTRGQQVTLSCSPISGHRSVSWYQQTPGQGLQFLFEYFSETQRNKGNFPGRFSGRQFSNSRSEMNVSTLELGDSALYLCASSAGTGGEAKNIQYFGAGTRLSVL.

The chain recombines TRBV20-1 with TRBJ1-2, with no clear D. The CDR3 length is 14 residues. Trimming stripped 1 base from V and 8 bases from J, with 17 bases between. Germline V CDR1 and CDR2: DFQATT, SNEGSKA (reference sequence). The chain's CDR3 is CSARAPRIGWGYTF. In DNA, the CDR3 is TGCAGTGCTAGAGCCCCGCGTATTGGATGGGGCTACACCTTC.

The chain recombines TRBV12-3 or TRBV12-4 with TRBJ2-5; 16 nucleotides agree with TRBD2. This CDR3 is built from 16 residues. V gave up 4 bases and J gave up 3 bases; unmatched junction bases: 2. CDR3 residues: CASSWGLAGGKETQYF. CDR3 DNA sequence: TGTGCCAGCAGTTGGGGACTAGCGGGGGGGAAAGAGACCCAGTACTTC.